Listed here are 6 T cell receptor beta chains from one sample, sequenced in a study of CD8+CD57+ T cells in acquired aplastic anemia. Genomic DNA was employed as the template in profiling TCR beta VDJ and CDR3. Using its own MiXCR run on the reads, TCRdb lists one record per CDR3 protein. The repertoire consists of 120,000 or so distinct CDR3 sequences, with nearly 40% occurring once and the leading ten covering 2% to 3%. Whoever was chosen for sequencing had shown CD8+CD57+ cell expansion by flow cytometry. Sequenced material: sorted CD4+, CD8+, or CD8+CD57+ T cells (not recorded which) from PBMCs. The receptors come from a human donor with aplastic anemia.

V gene TRBV19 combines with J gene TRBJ2-3; 7 nucleotides match TRBD1. J lost 0 bases, V lost 5 bases, and 5 bases had no gene match. Germline V lookup: CDR1 LNHDA, CDR2 SQIVND (reference sequence). CDR3 length: 15 amino acids. CDR3: CASSRSGGSTDTQYF. CDR3 coding DNA: TGTGCCAGTAGTCGATCAGGGGGTAGCACAGATACGCAGTATTTT.

Concerning this clonotype itself: The CDR3 carries no conserved terminal phenylalanine or tryptophan, so it likely arises from a read error. The chain is built from TRBV11-2 and TRBJ1-1; TRBD1 matches at 9 bases. Germline CDR1 is SGHAT and CDR2 is FQNNGV. Unmatched junction bases numbered 9, after V lost 1 base and J lost 3 bases. The CDR3 runs 17 residues. The CDR3 sequence is CASSLVGTGRRYTEAFL. In DNA, the CDR3 is TGTGCCAGCAGCTTAGTGGGGACAGGGAGGAGGTACACTGAAGCTTTCCTT.

The chain is built from TRBV7-2 and TRBJ1-2, with unresolved D. The CDR3 has 11 residues. V dropped 5 bases and J dropped 8 bases, with 9 bases sitting between them. Germline V lookup: CDR1 SGHTA, CDR2 FQGNSA. The CDR3 spells CASSQGWGYTF. The CDR3 DNA reads TGTGCCAGCAGCCAAGGTTGGGGCTACACCTTC.

This clonotype was counted many times. The J gene is TRBJ1-4, the V gene TRBV25-1; 7 bases are shared with TRBD1. V shed 4 bases, J shed 0 bases, and the junction held 11 bases outside the gene matches. The CDR3 runs 18 residues. Germline CDR1 is MGHDK and CDR2 is SYGVNS. CDR3 DNA: TGTGCCAGCAGTGCGTGGACAGGACCCTTAGCAACTAATGAAAAACTGTTTTTT. Its protein is CASSAWTGPLATNEKLFF. Full variable domain (missing parts from reference TRBV25-1 and TRBJ1-4): EADIYQTPRYLVIGTGKKITLECSQTMGHDKMYWYQQDPGMELHLIHYSYGVNSTEKGDLSSESTVSRIRTEHFPLTLESARPSHTSQYLCASSAWTGPLATNEKLFFGSGTQLSVL.

Many counts were recorded for this clonotype. CDR3 residues: CASSSGDSGNTIYF. For the CDR3, the DNA is TGCGCCAGCAGTTCAGGGGACTCTGGAAACACCATATATTTT. The V and J genes are TRBV5-1 and TRBJ1-3; TRBD1 might be the D (6 bases). The germline V gene has CDR1 SGHRS and CDR2 YFSETQ. The V and J ends lost 5 bases and 0 bases respectively, with 9 bases between them. CDR3 length: 14 amino acids. The complete variable domain, with remaining parts taken from reference TRBV5-1 and TRBJ1-3, reads KAGVTQTPRYLIKTRGQQVTLSCSPISGHRSVSWYQQTPGQGLQFLFEYFSETQRNKGNFPGRFSGRQFSNSRSEMNVSTLELGDSALYLCASSSGDSGNTIYFGEGSWLTVV.

This clonotype was counted ten times or more. The chain employs TRBV3-1 and TRBJ1-2; no reliable D call. The CDR3 extends over 14 amino acids. CDR1 and CDR2 (germline): LGHDT, YNNKEL (reference sequence). V lost 1 base and J 1 base, leaving 7 bases between the germline ends. In DNA form, the CDR3 reads TGTGCCAGCAGCCAAGGGGGAGATAACTATGGCTACACCTTC. This sequence encodes CASSQGGDNYGYTF.